A selection of T cell receptor beta chains follows, all from one sample in a study of blood T cell repertoires in COVID-19. Some clones are missing from TCRdb's copy, which holds only in-frame ones; the method was immunoSEQ multiplex PCR. The profile shows some 130,000 clones, approximately 88% of them singletons. The material sequenced was PBMCs or T cells enriched from blood (not recorded which). The receptors here all came from a man in his forties with acute COVID-19. Each CDR3 is given with its conserved first and last residue. D genes are given only for firm matches.

j_gene | v_gene | d_gene | CDR3aa
TRBJ1-5 | TRBV7-8 | NA | CASSPNLRGSNQPQHF
TRBJ2-1 | TRBV12-3/TRBV12-4 | NA | CASSEQGNEQFF
TRBJ1-1 | TRBV19 | TRBD1 | CASSIVPEDRGLENTEAFF
TRBJ1-1 | TRBV5-1 | NA | CASSPQPTGNMNTEAFF
TRBJ2-5 | TRBV5-6 | TRBD2 | CASSHREAGGQTQYF
TRBJ2-7 | TRBV6-2/TRBV6-3 | NA | CASSPFRGGNEQYF
TRBJ1-1 | TRBV13 | TRBD1 | CASVPGGGEAFF
TRBJ2-2 | TRBV6-2/TRBV6-3 | NA | CASSGTTTGELFF
TRBJ2-5 | TRBV11-3 | NA | CASSLDGRAQETQYF
TRBJ1-6 | TRBV28 | TRBD1 | CASSPGQGGSPLHF
TRBJ2-3 | TRBV3-1/TRBV3-2 | TRBD2 | CASSQAGGSTDTQYF
TRBJ2-1 | TRBV4-3 | TRBD2 | CASSEAGGRSEQFF
TRBJ1-5 | TRBV2 | TRBD1 | CASSDWDRVRSPQHF
TRBJ2-3 | TRBV7-9 | TRBD1 | CATGDRVTDTQYF
TRBJ2-3 | TRBV10-3 | TRBD2 | CAISPPSGGRTDTQYF
TRBJ1-4 | TRBV28 | TRBD1 | CASSTPGTGRSGDEKLFF
TRBJ2-5 | TRBV6-5 | NA | CASSYAAQETQYF
TRBJ2-3 | TRBV3-1/TRBV3-2 | NA | CASSRMRSTDTQYF
TRBJ1-6 | TRBV4-3 | TRBD1 | CASSPRTGRNSPLHF
TRBJ2-5 | TRBV15 | NA | CATSPGEGRAQETQYF
TRBJ2-5 | TRBV5-1 | NA | CASSPRQVAQETQYF
TRBJ2-1 | TRBV11-2 | TRBD1 | CASSSNTGTGGYNEQFF
TRBJ2-2 | TRBV7-8 | TRBD1 | CASSRETGFTGELFF
TRBJ2-5 | TRBV6-5 | NA | CASSHRRGGQETQYF
TRBJ2-7 | TRBV7-8 | NA | CASSPPWWESSYEQYF
TRBJ1-4 | TRBV27 | TRBD1 | CATGQGNRGEKLFF
TRBJ2-1 | TRBV4-2 | NA | CASSQDGTTRSNEQFF
TRBJ2-7 | TRBV5-4 | NA | CASSFGGGWSEQYF
TRBJ2-7 | TRBV27 | TRBD2 | CASRGVGLAGGLPYEQYF
TRBJ2-2 | TRBV18 | TRBD1 | CASSPRSGQGITGELFF
TRBJ2-2 | TRBV19 | TRBD1 | CASGKDRANTGELFF